These 23 T cell receptor beta chains share one sample of origin, sequenced in a study of blood T cell repertoires in COVID-19. Only in-frame clones appear in the TCRdb table, and some are missing; sequencing was by immunoSEQ multiplex PCR. Of about 210,000 clones listed, 82% were seen once; the top ten hold approximately 5.6%. Material for sequencing was peripheral blood. The source of these receptors is a woman in her seventies with COVID-19, enrolled during active disease.

This clone was seen once. The genes are TRBV3-1 (or the pseudogene TRBV3-2) and TRBJ2-7; D possibly corresponds to TRBD1 (6 bases). V lost 0 bases to trimming and J lost 0 bases, with 12 bases between them. Germline CDR1 reads LGHDT; CDR2 reads YNNKEL (reference sequence). The CDR3 length is 16 residues. In DNA, the CDR3 is TGTGCCAGCAGCCAAGATTCCGGGACACTCTCCTACGAGCAGTACTTC. It codes for CASSQDSGTLSYEQYF.

CDR3 in DNA: TGCAGCGTCGCCTTTCCTCCACTGACAGATACGCAGTATTTT. It codes for CSVAFPPLTDTQYF. This sequence joins TRBV29-1 and TRBJ2-3; no firm D call. The germline V gene has CDR1 SQVTM and CDR2 ANQGSEA. This CDR3 has 14 amino acids. Trimming removed 6 bases at V and 3 bases at J, with 16 bases between.

The rearrangement links TRBV27 to TRBJ1-1; weak D call: TRBD1 (5 bases). Germline CDR1 is MNHEY and CDR2 is SMNVEV (reference sequence). This CDR3 has 15 residues. V was clipped by 4 bases and J by 4 bases, with 16 bases between them. CDR3 residues: CASSSEALGGTEAFF. CDR3 bases: TGTGCCAGCAGTTCCGAGGCACTCGGGGGCACTGAAGCTTTCTTT.

J is TRBJ2-7 and V is TRBV19; 10 positions agree with TRBD1. The CDR3 consists of 13 residues. Germline V lookup: CDR1 LNHDA, CDR2 SQIVND (reference sequence). Unmatched junction bases numbered 5, after V lost 10 bases and J lost 2 bases. CDR3 in DNA: TGTGCCACCCGAGACAGGGGGCCCTACGAGCAGTACTTC. It codes for CATRDRGPYEQYF.

This chain connects TRBV4-2 to TRBJ1-6; D is possibly TRBD1 (6 bases). CDR3 length: 17 amino acids. The V end lost 2 bases, the J end lost 7 bases, and 18 bases lay between the germline ends. From germline, CDR1 is LGHNA and CDR2 YNFKEQ. CDR3 coding DNA: TGTGCCAGCAGCCAATACCTTACAGGGAATACCAATTCACCCCTCCACTTT. Protein: CASSQYLTGNTNSPLHF.

Points on this clone: At the DNA level, this CDR3 is encoded by other sequences in the same sample as well. The chain joins TRBV27 to TRBJ2-7, with 10 bases aligning to TRBD2. CDR1 is MNHEY and CDR2 is SMNVEV in the germline V gene (reference sequence). The CDR3 runs 15 residues. With 5 bases clipped from V and 2 bases from J, the junction kept 6 bases outside the gene matches. The DNA for the CDR3 is TGTGCCAGCAGTCCACGACTAGCGGGCCCCTACGAGCAGTACTTC. This gives the protein CASSPRLAGPYEQYF.

The count of this clone is one. This chain joins TRBV15 and TRBJ2-1; 7 positions agree with TRBD2. The CDR3 extends over 18 amino acids. Per the germline V gene, CDR1 is LNHNV and CDR2 is YYDKDF (reference sequence). V gave up 0 bases and J gave up 2 bases; unmatched junction bases: 10. CDR3 sequence reads: CATSRDGGGRPPYNEQFF. The CDR3 DNA reads TGTGCCACCAGCAGAGATGGGGGAGGGCGGCCTCCCTACAATGAGCAGTTCTTC.

V is TRBV19 and J is TRBJ1-1; D is unclear. Per the germline V gene, CDR1 is LNHDA and CDR2 is SQIVND (reference sequence). V was shortened by 6 bases and J by 0 bases, with 8 bases between the two germline ends. The CDR3 is 13 residues long. CDR3 region: CASRGSLNTEAFF. CDR3 DNA: TGTGCCAGTAGGGGCTCCTTGAACACTGAAGCTTTCTTT.

The V and J genes are TRBV7-2 and TRBJ2-7, with TRBD1 matching over 8 bases. The CDR3 loop spans 14 amino acids. Losses at the gene ends were 3 bases for V and 5 bases for J; bases not matched to a gene: 6. Germline values: CDR1 SGHTA, CDR2 FQGNSA. The CDR3 is CASSLTGAIHEQYF. The DNA of the CDR3 is TGTGCCAGCAGCTTGACAGGGGCAATCCACGAGCAGTACTTC.

The chain uses TRBV2 and TRBJ1-1; 7 bases are a match to TRBD1. Trimming removed 8 bases from V and 1 base from J; junction bases left unmatched: 4. The length of the CDR3 is 13 residues. The germline V gene encodes CDR1 SNHLY and CDR2 FYNNEI. CDR3 protein: CASDGTANTEAFF. CDR3 DNA sequence: TGTGCCAGCGACGGGACAGCGAACACTGAAGCTTTCTTT.

V and J are TRBV2 and TRBJ2-4; D call uncertain. The CDR3 is 12 residues long. V lost 0 bases and J 9 bases, leaving 6 bases between the germline ends. Germline V CDR1 and CDR2: SNHLY, FYNNEI. CDR3 sequence reads: CASSEAAIIQYF. CDR3 DNA sequence: TGTGCCAGCAGTGAAGCAGCAATCATTCAGTACTTC.

This rearrangement joins TRBV6-1 to TRBJ2-4, with 9 positions matching TRBD2. Germline CDR1 is MNHNS and CDR2 is SASEGT. V trimming: 4 bases; J trimming: 5 bases; junction bases outside the gene matches: 9. The CDR3 contains 16 residues. The CDR3 sequence: CASSAYSGSGQNIQYF. CDR3 in DNA: TGTGCCAGCAGTGCATATAGCGGGAGTGGACAAAACATTCAGTACTTC.

Points on this clone: One base away lies a much larger clone, so this may be a sequencing read error. V and J are TRBV11-3 and TRBJ2-7; D remains unclear. CDR1 is SGHNT and CDR2 is YENEEA in the germline V gene. With 0 bases removed from V and 4 bases from J, the gap between germline ends came to 4 bases. The CDR3 has 12 amino acids. This chain's CDR3 is CASSLDGYEQYF. The DNA for the CDR3 is TGTGCCAGCAGCTTAGACGGGTACGAGCAGTACTTC. The variable domain in full, completed from reference TRBV11-3 and TRBJ2-7, reads EAGVVQSPRYKIIEKKQPVAFWCNPISGHNTLYWYLQNLGQGPELLIRYENEEAVDDSQLPKDRFSAERLKGVDSTLKIQPAELGDSAVYLCASSLDGYEQYFGPGTRLTVT.

This chain uses TRBV28 with TRBJ1-5; no reliable D call. V lost 6 bases, J lost 4 bases, and 10 bases lay in between. The CDR3 covers 13 residues. CDR1 is MDHEN and CDR2 is SYDVKM in the germline V gene. As DNA, the CDR3 is TGTGCCAGCAGCTCTACACTAAATCAGCCCCAGCATTTT. Translated: CASSSTLNQPQHF.

The chain recombines TRBV3-1 (or the pseudogene TRBV3-2) with TRBJ2-7, with 12 bases fitting TRBD1. The V gene end was trimmed by 6 bases and the J gene end by 4 bases; junction bases not matched to a gene: 7. CDR3 length: 15 residues. The germline CDR1 and CDR2 sequences are LGHDT and YNNKEL (reference sequence). In DNA, the CDR3 is TGTGCCAGCAGTCCTCCGGGACAGGGGGCTTACGAGCAGTACTTC. Translation: CASSPPGQGAYEQYF.

The chain carries TRBV10-3 and TRBJ1-2; 9 positions agree with TRBD1. CDR1 and CDR2 (germline): ENHRY, SYGVKD. The CDR3 loop spans 14 amino acids. Trimming removed 6 bases from V and 7 bases from J; junction bases left unmatched: 9. CDR3 residues: CAIRGDRAFGGYTF. CDR3 coding DNA: TGTGCCATCAGGGGGGACAGGGCCTTCGGTGGCTACACCTTC.

The chain carries TRBV3-1 (or the pseudogene TRBV3-2) and TRBJ2-3, with D unclear. CDR3 length: 14 residues. Germline CDR1 reads LGHDT; CDR2 reads YNNKEL (reference sequence). The germline V and J ends were trimmed by 2 bases and 2 bases, with 8 bases remaining between them. The CDR3 sequence is CASSQTTSTDTQYF. The CDR3, as DNA: TGTGCCAGCAGCCAAACTACTTCCACAGATACGCAGTATTTT.

This clone occurred a few times. The chain has TRBV7-2 and TRBJ2-3; 11 positions match TRBD2. V shed 3 bases, J shed 0 bases, and the junction held 5 bases outside the gene matches. The CDR3 loop spans 17 amino acids. Germline CDR1 SGHTA, CDR2 FQGNSA. The CDR3 sequence is CASSLRLAGPSTDTQYF. In nucleotides, the CDR3 is TGTGCCAGCAGCTTGAGACTAGCGGGGCCGAGCACAGATACGCAGTATTTT.

This rearrangement joins TRBV9 to TRBJ2-1, with a tentative D call TRBD1 (6 bases). Trimming took off 1 base at V and 2 bases at J, with 13 bases between the two ends. Germline loops: CDR1 SGDLS, CDR2 YYNGEE. The CDR3 extends over 16 amino acids. The CDR3 region has the DNA TGTGCCAGCAGCGTAAACCCAGGGGATACCTACAATGAGCAGTTCTTC. It translates to CASSVNPGDTYNEQFF.

This clone was observed a single time. The V and J genes are TRBV12-3 or TRBV12-4 and TRBJ1-2; D perhaps matches TRBD1 (5 bases). Trimming took off 1 base at V and 7 bases at J, with 10 bases between the two ends. The CDR3 is 13 residues long. The CDR3 sequence: CASSLGGGVGYTF. For the CDR3, the DNA is TGTGCCAGCAGTTTAGGAGGAGGGGTTGGCTACACCTTC.

V gene TRBV5-1 combines with J gene TRBJ1-2, with a possible D match to TRBD1 (5 bases). Germline V CDR1 and CDR2: SGHRS, YFSETQ. CDR3 length equals 16 residues. The V end was cut by 4 bases, the J end by 6 bases, with 22 bases between. CDR3 DNA: TGCGCCAGCAGCCCGTTGACGGGTCAGGGATTCGATGGCTACACCTTC. It yields the protein CASSPLTGQGFDGYTF.

V is TRBV19 and J is TRBJ2-1; 7 nucleotides agree with TRBD1. V was pared by 8 bases and J by 7 bases, with 8 bases of the junction left unmatched. Germline CDR1 is LNHDA and CDR2 is SQIVND (reference sequence). This CDR3 has 13 residues. CDR3 sequence: CASVPTGDNEQFF. DNA of the CDR3: TGTGCCAGTGTTCCTACAGGGGATAATGAGCAGTTCTTC.

The chain employs TRBV5-1 and TRBJ1-4, with D possibly TRBD1 on 6 matching bases. This CDR3 is built from 15 residues. Trimming left V 1 base short and J 11 bases short, with 18 bases between. Germline CDR1 is SGHRS and CDR2 is YFSETQ. The CDR3 DNA follows: TGCGCCAGCAGCTTGAAGGGGGAGGGACCAGAGAAACTGTTTTTT. Protein product: CASSLKGEGPEKLFF. Combining the CDR3 with reference TRBV5-1 and TRBJ1-4 gives the whole variable domain KAGVTQTPRYLIKTRGQQVTLSCSPISGHRSVSWYQQTPGQGLQFLFEYFSETQRNKGNFPGRFSGRQFSNSRSEMNVSTLELGDSALYLCASSLKGEGPEKLFFGSGTQLSVL.